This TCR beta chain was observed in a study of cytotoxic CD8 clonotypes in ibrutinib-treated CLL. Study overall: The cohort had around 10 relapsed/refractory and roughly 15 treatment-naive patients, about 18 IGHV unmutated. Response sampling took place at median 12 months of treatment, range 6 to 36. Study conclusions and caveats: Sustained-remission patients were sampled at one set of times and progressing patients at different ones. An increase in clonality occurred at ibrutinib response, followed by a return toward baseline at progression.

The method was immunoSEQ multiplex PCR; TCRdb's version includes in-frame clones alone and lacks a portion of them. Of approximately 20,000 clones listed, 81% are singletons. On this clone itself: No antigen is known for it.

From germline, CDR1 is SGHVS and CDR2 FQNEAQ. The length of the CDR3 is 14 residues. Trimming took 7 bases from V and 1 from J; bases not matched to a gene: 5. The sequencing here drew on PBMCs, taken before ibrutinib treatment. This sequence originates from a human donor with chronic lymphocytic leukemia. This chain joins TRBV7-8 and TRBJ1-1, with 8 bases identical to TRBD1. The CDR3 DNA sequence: TGTGCCAGCACCAACACAGGGGGGAACACTGAAGCTTTCTTT. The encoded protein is CASTNTGGNTEAFF.